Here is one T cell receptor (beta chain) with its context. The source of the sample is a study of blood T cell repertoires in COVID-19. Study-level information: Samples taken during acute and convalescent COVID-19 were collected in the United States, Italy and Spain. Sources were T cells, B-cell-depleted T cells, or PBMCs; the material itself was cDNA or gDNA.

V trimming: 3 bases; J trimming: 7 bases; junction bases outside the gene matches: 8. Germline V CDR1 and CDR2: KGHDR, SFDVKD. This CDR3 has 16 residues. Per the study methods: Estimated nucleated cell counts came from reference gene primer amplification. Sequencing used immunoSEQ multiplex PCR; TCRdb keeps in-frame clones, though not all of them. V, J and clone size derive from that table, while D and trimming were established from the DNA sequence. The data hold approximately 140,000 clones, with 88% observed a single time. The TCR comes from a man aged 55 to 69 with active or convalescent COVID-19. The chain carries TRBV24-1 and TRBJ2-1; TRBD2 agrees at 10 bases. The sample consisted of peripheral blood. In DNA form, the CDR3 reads TGTGCCACCAGTGATCCAGCGGGAGGGCCGAGAAATGAGCAGTTCTTC. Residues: CATSDPAGGPRNEQFF.